The 27 T cell receptor beta chains listed next were all sequenced from one sample in a study of graft-versus-host responses after intestinal transplantation. Libraries were prepared by immunoSEQ multiplex PCR; TCRdb keeps only in-frame clonotypes and omits some of them. The sample includes 8,000 to 11,000 clones, under 35% seen only once; the top ten take roughly 5%. The input for sequencing was alloreactive CD4+ T cells from a mixed lymphocyte reaction culture, taken before transplantation. Subset of the sample: CFSE-low proliferating T cells sorted from approximately 6-day pre-transplant mixed lymphocyte reaction (GvH or HvG direction). Every receptor here comes from a human patient who was an organ donor for intestinal transplantation.

This chain uses TRBV7-2 with TRBJ2-3; no reliable D call. Trimming left V 2 bases short and J 3 bases short, with 3 bases between. Looked up from germline, CDR1 is SGHTA and CDR2 is FQGNSA. The CDR3 is 12 amino acids. The CDR3 nucleotides are TGTGCCAGCAGCTTACGGACAGATACGCAGTATTTT. Translation gives CASSLRTDTQYF. Based on the CDR3 plus reference TRBV7-2 and TRBJ2-3, the full variable domain is GAGVSQSPSNKVTEKGKDVELRCDPISGHTALYWYRQSLGQGLEFLIYFQGNSAPDKSGLPSDRFSAERTGGSVSTLTIQRTQQEDSAVYLCASSLRTDTQYFGPGTRLTVL.

This clone was counted a few times. The chain joins TRBV7-8 to TRBJ1-2; tentative D call: TRBD1 (6 bases). The CDR3 spans 15 residues. The germline CDR1 and CDR2 sequences are SGHVS and FQNEAQ. Trimming removed 0 bases at V and 8 bases at J, with 16 bases between. The CDR3 DNA follows: TGTGCCAGCAGCTTAGCTCAGGGGAGTAGACGAGGCTACACCTTC. Amino acids: CASSLAQGSRRGYTF.

The chain carries TRBV30 and TRBJ1-1; D remains unclear. This CDR3 is 12 amino acids long. The V and J ends lost 3 bases and 8 bases respectively, with 13 bases between them. Germline lookup yields CDR1 GTSNPN and CDR2 SVGIG (reference sequence). In nucleotides, the CDR3 is TGTGCCTGGAGGATTCCGGGATCCGAAGCTTTCTTT. Translating gives CAWRIPGSEAFF.

The genes are TRBV28 and TRBJ2-1, with D possibly matching TRBD1 (6 bases). V was clipped by 8 bases and J by 1 base, with 12 bases between them. CDR1 and CDR2 from the germline V gene are MDHEN and SYDVKM. The CDR3 is 14 residues long. The CDR3 nucleotides are TGTGCCAGCCTGGGGGACATATCCTACAATGAGCAGTTCTTC. Its translation is CASLGDISYNEQFF.

This clone has just a few counts. The chain employs TRBV12-5 and TRBJ2-4; TRBD1 matches 8 bases. The CDR3 is made up of 14 amino acids. The germline V gene has CDR1 LGHNT and CDR2 FRNRAP. Losses at the gene ends were 1 base for V and 6 bases for J; bases not matched to a gene: 2. The CDR3 coding sequence is TGTGCTAGTGGTTTGGGACAGGGGCCAAACATTCAGTACTTC. It specifies CASGLGQGPNIQYF. Supplemented by reference TRBV12-5 and TRBJ2-4, the full variable domain reads DARVTQTPRHKVTEMGQEVTMRCQPILGHNTVFWYRQTMMQGLELLAYFRNRAPLDDSGMPKDRFSAEMPDATLATLKIQPSEPRDSAVYFCASGLGQGPNIQYFGAGTRLSVL.

Only a few counts were recorded for this clone. The sample carries other DNA sequences with the same CDR3. V is TRBV30 and J is TRBJ2-7; D is ambiguous. CDR1 is GTSNPN, CDR2 SVGIG, per germline (reference sequence). The germline V and J ends were trimmed by 2 bases and 0 bases, with 5 bases remaining between them. This CDR3 has 12 amino acids. CDR3 protein: CAWSTASYEQYF. In DNA, the CDR3 is TGTGCCTGGAGTACAGCCTCCTACGAGCAGTACTTC.

The chain has TRBV2 and TRBJ2-3; D unclear. From germline, CDR1 is SNHLY and CDR2 FYNNEI. CDR3 length: 11 amino acids. V was shortened by 7 bases and J by 6 bases, with 8 bases between the two germline ends. The CDR3 DNA reads TGTGCCAGCACTGCGGCGGATACGCAGTATTTT. This gives the protein CASTAADTQYF.

CDR3 DNA: TGTGCCAGCAGCTCGGCAGGGTTGACCGGGGAGCTGTTTTTT. Translated, it gives CASSSAGLTGELFF. The rearrangement uses TRBV28 and TRBJ2-2; a possible D gene is TRBD1 (5 bases). The CDR3 runs 14 residues. Trimming left V 6 bases short and J 5 bases short, with 13 bases between. CDR1 MDHEN and CDR2 SYDVKM come from the germline V gene.

In its sample, this clone is large (0.1 to 1%). This sequence joins TRBV5-1 and TRBJ2-7; tentatively, D is TRBD1 (6 bases). The CDR3 is 12 amino acids. Germline V gene data show CDR1 as SGHRS and CDR2 as YFSETQ. With 5 bases removed from V and 0 bases from J, the gap between germline ends came to 6 bases. The CDR3, as DNA: TGCGCCAGCAGGGACAGCTCCTACGAGCAGTACTTC. Translating gives CASRDSSYEQYF.

The J gene is TRBJ1-5, the V gene TRBV2, with TRBD1 identical over 9 bases. The CDR3 consists of 13 residues. J gave up 7 bases and V 6 bases, and 4 bases lay outside the gene matches. CDR1 and CDR2 from the germline V gene are SNHLY and FYNNEI. The CDR3 reads CASSQGQGQPQHF. The CDR3 DNA follows: TGTGCCAGCAGCCAAGGACAGGGGCAGCCCCAGCATTTT. Full variable domain (rest looked up from reference TRBV2 and TRBJ1-5): EPEVTQTPSHQVTQMGQEVILRCVPISNHLYFYWYRQILGQKVEFLVSFYNNEISEKSEIFDDQFSVERPDGSNFTLKIRSTKLEDSAMYFCASSQGQGQPQHFGDGTRLSIL.

This clone was recorded a few times. This chain connects TRBV5-4 to TRBJ2-5; 9 bases line up with TRBD1. The V and J ends lost 4 bases and 2 bases, in that order; junction bases with no gene match: 12. Germline lookup yields CDR1 SGHNT and CDR2 YYREEE (reference sequence). The CDR3 is 17 residues long. In DNA, the CDR3 is TGTGCCAGCAGCCCCCGTACGGGGACAGGGAATCAAGAGACCCAGTACTTC. Translated, it gives CASSPRTGTGNQETQYF.

The rearrangement links TRBV28 to TRBJ2-7; 9 bases are shared with TRBD1. Germline CDR1 MDHEN, CDR2 SYDVKM. Trimming cost V 6 bases and J 3 bases; bases outside gene matches: 9. The CDR3 spans 15 residues. CDR3 DNA: TGTGCCAGCAGGACCGGGACAGGGTTTAGCTACGAGCAGTACTTC. Translated: CASRTGTGFSYEQYF.

The chain joins TRBV7-9 to TRBJ1-2, with 9 bases aligning to TRBD1. V shed 5 bases, J shed 8 bases, and the junction held 12 bases outside the gene matches. Germline V gene sequence: CDR1 SEHNR, CDR2 FQNEAQ (reference sequence). The CDR3 covers 15 residues. The CDR3 loop is CASSVGPQGARGYTF. The DNA of the CDR3 is TGTGCCAGCAGCGTAGGTCCACAGGGGGCGCGGGGCTACACCTTC.

This clone was detected a few times. CDR3 nucleotides: TGTGCCAGCAGCTTAAATAGTAACTATGGCTACACCTTC. Amino acid sequence: CASSLNSNYGYTF. V and J are TRBV7-9 and TRBJ1-2; D is undetermined. CDR1 and CDR2 (germline): SEHNR, FQNEAQ (reference sequence). There are 13 residues in the CDR3. V lost 2 bases, J lost 1 base, and 5 bases lay in between.

By proportion, this clone is medium-sized. V is TRBV4-1 and J is TRBJ1-3; 7 nucleotides agree with TRBD1. The CDR3 length is 21 residues. J lost 2 bases, V lost 4 bases, and 23 bases had no gene match. Germline loops: CDR1 MGHRA, CDR2 YSYEKL. In DNA, the CDR3 is TGCGCCAGCAGCCGAACAAGGGGCCTCGCAGGGAGGGGGCTGGCTGGAAACACCATATATTTT. The encoded protein is CASSRTRGLAGRGLAGNTIYF.

The table lists this clone with a count of one. V is TRBV5-1 and J is TRBJ1-6; 7 positions match TRBD1. The CDR3 spans 19 residues. V shed 2 bases, J shed 3 bases, and the junction held 14 bases outside the gene matches. Germline values: CDR1 SGHRS, CDR2 YFSETQ. The CDR3 here is CASSFTGVAISGYNSPLHF. The CDR3 nucleotides are TGCGCCAGCAGCTTTACAGGGGTAGCGATATCTGGCTATAATTCACCCCTCCACTTT.

This clone came up a few times. The rearrangement joins TRBV19 to TRBJ2-7, with D uncertain. The ends were cut back, 1 base at V and 0 bases at J, with 7 bases in the middle. Germline V gene data show CDR1 as LNHDA and CDR2 as SQIVND (reference sequence). The CDR3 is 14 residues long. CDR3 protein: CASSIGGSSYEQYF. For the CDR3, the DNA is TGTGCCAGTAGTATAGGCGGCAGCTCCTACGAGCAGTACTTC.

The chain carries TRBV5-1 and TRBJ2-3; TRBD1 agrees at 7 bases. With V trimmed by 4 bases and J by 1 base, 0 bases remained unmatched. Germline V gene data show CDR1 as SGHRS and CDR2 as YFSETQ. CDR3 length equals 13 residues. The CDR3, as DNA: TGCGCCAGCAGCGGACAGGGCACAGATACGCAGTATTTT. Translation: CASSGQGTDTQYF. The full variable domain, in which reference TRBV5-1 and TRBJ2-3 provide the parts outside the CDR3, is KAGVTQTPRYLIKTRGQQVTLSCSPISGHRSVSWYQQTPGQGLQFLFEYFSETQRNKGNFPGRFSGRQFSNSRSEMNVSTLELGDSALYLCASSGQGTDTQYFGPGTRLTVL.

V gene TRBV5-4 combines with J gene TRBJ2-1; 13 bases line up with TRBD2. The CDR3 is made up of 18 amino acids. Trimming at V came to 1 base and at J to 0 bases, leaving 4 bases not matched to a gene. Looked up from germline, CDR1 is SGHNT and CDR2 is YYREEE (reference sequence). The CDR3 region is CASSLRLAGGPSYNEQFF. The CDR3 bases are TGTGCCAGCAGCTTGAGACTAGCGGGGGGACCCTCCTACAATGAGCAGTTCTTC.

This sequence joins TRBV5-1 and TRBJ1-1; D is possibly TRBD1 (5 bases). This CDR3 has 14 amino acids. Trimming pared 2 bases from V and 0 bases from J, leaving 8 bases between. CDR1 and CDR2 (germline): SGHRS, YFSETQ. CDR3 region: CASSFSGMNTEAFF. CDR3 coding DNA: TGCGCCAGCAGCTTCTCAGGGATGAACACTGAAGCTTTCTTT.

The genes are TRBV28 and TRBJ2-7; no reliable D call. Germline V gene lookup returns CDR1 MDHEN and CDR2 SYDVKM. This CDR3 comprises 14 residues. Trimming took off 3 bases at V and 3 bases at J, with 12 bases between the two ends. The CDR3 nucleotides are TGTGCCAGCAGTTTCCGACACCTAAACTACGAGCAGTACTTC. This translates into CASSFRHLNYEQYF.

This clone is medium-sized by share. The J gene is TRBJ1-4, the V gene TRBV14; no clear D gene. Germline CDR1 SGHDN, CDR2 FVKESK. The CDR3 runs 14 residues. The V and J ends lost 5 bases and 8 bases respectively, with 15 bases between them. The CDR3 is CASSFRTRQEKLFF. In nucleotides, the CDR3 is TGTGCCAGCAGCTTCCGGACCCGCCAAGAAAAACTGTTTTTT.

Only a few counts were recorded for this clone. The J gene is TRBJ1-6, the V gene TRBV27; D gene unclear. V lost 5 bases, J lost 7 bases, and 9 bases lay in between. Germline assignment: CDR1 MNHEY and CDR2 SMNVEV (reference sequence). The CDR3 is 13 residues long. The DNA of the CDR3 is TGTGCCAGCAGTACCAACCCGAATTCACCCCTCCACTTT. Translation: CASSTNPNSPLHF.

This clone showed up just a few times. The J gene is TRBJ1-5, the V gene TRBV7-9, with 7 bases identical to TRBD1. This CDR3 region has 18 residues. After removal of 1 base from V and 7 bases from J, the junction contained 16 bases not matched to a gene. Germline CDR1 is SEHNR and CDR2 is FQNEAQ (reference sequence). The CDR3 sequence is CASSLVYITGETFQPQHF. CDR3 coding DNA: TGTGCCAGCAGCTTAGTATACATCACAGGGGAGACTTTCCAGCCCCAGCATTTT.

There are a few counts of this clone. The J gene is TRBJ2-3, the V gene TRBV5-1; D not certain. With 0 bases removed from V and 2 bases from J, the gap between germline ends came to 13 bases. The CDR3 loop spans 16 amino acids. CDR1 is SGHRS and CDR2 is YFSETQ in the germline V gene. The CDR3 nucleotides are TGCGCCAGCAGCTTGGAGGCAGGTTCTAACACAGATACGCAGTATTTT. Encoded protein: CASSLEAGSNTDTQYF.

J is TRBJ2-6 and V is TRBV29-1, with D hard to call. The CDR3 is 14 amino acids. Germline CDR1 and CDR2: SQVTM and ANQGSEA. CDR3 DNA: TGCAGTGCCATCTCTGGGGTCGGGGCCAACGTCCTGACTTTC. This sequence encodes CSAISGVGANVLTF.

CDR3 sequence: CASSYLGQGNTIYF. The CDR3 DNA reads TGTGCCAGCAGTTACTTGGGACAGGGGAACACCATATATTTT. The V call is TRBV27, the J call TRBJ1-3; 10 bases align to TRBD1. The V gene end was trimmed by 4 bases and the J gene end by 7 bases; junction bases not matched to a gene: 4. CDR3 length: 14 residues. The germline gives CDR1 MNHEY, CDR2 SMNVEV (reference sequence).